This T cell receptor (beta chain) was identified during a study of post-analysis software for immune sequencing data. Study in general: The disease courses covered relapsing-remitting, secondary progressive and progressive-relapsing multiple sclerosis. Whole-study results and caveats: Strong co-clustering by F measure was evident for samples that had been prepared in the same batch. In multiple sclerosis, normalized Chao1 diversity was significantly below that of controls. The study found TRBV5-6, TRBV5-1 and TRBV20-1 among roughly 5 TRBV segments more frequent in patients than controls.

The CDR3 sequence is 18 residues long. Germline V gene data show CDR1 as LGHDT and CDR2 as YNNKEL (reference sequence). In regard to this clonotype: The target antigen is unknown.

Sequencing libraries made from TCR beta cDNA carried unique molecular identifiers. Between roughly 0.95 and 10 million T cells gave rise to around 500,000 cDNA molecules. TCRdb re-called the PCR reads with MiXCR, one entry per CDR3 protein. The table has 350,000 to 500,000 distinct CDR3 sequences, 30% to 45% seen once. The rearrangement joins TRBV3-1 to TRBJ2-5, with a weak D call TRBD2 (6 bases). The closer fit of TRBJ2-7 to the DNA end suggests the J call may be wrong. Sequencing was performed on blood. This TCR came from a girl aged 2 to 10 with multiple sclerosis. In DNA, the CDR3 is TGTGCCAGCAGCCAAGATCAAGTAGCGGCGAAATTGTTCCACGAGCAGTACTTC. Encoded protein: CASSQDQVAAKLFHEQYF.